One and the same sample provided the 16 T cell receptor beta chains below, sequenced in a study of T cell repertoires in cytomegalovirus infection. TCRdb independently ran MiXCR on the reads; one entry per CDR3 protein. This sample has 600,000 to 800,000 distinct CDR3 sequences; roughly 24% occur once, and the top ten carry roughly 8%. The sample comprised CD8+ T cells from PBMCs. The origin of the receptors is a human donor in good health (CMV status not recorded). Some clones in this sample may be carry-over from other donors' samples.

This clonotype was counted only a few times. The chain employs TRBV6-1 and TRBJ2-3; D is undetermined. Germline CDR1 MNHNS, CDR2 SASEGT. This CDR3 comprises 16 residues. V was clipped by 5 bases and J by 2 bases, with 17 bases between them. The CDR3 region has the DNA TGTGCCAGCAGTCCCCCCGGCAGGAGATACACAGATACGCAGTATTTT. This translates into CASSPPGRRYTDTQYF.

The chain recombines TRBV10-1 with TRBJ1-2; D remains ambiguous. Trimming shortened V by 1 base and J by 7 bases, and 10 bases separated the two germline ends. The germline V gene encodes CDR1 WNHNN and CDR2 SYGVQD (reference sequence). The CDR3 contains 13 residues. CDR3 in amino acids: CASSEWQSVGYTF. The CDR3 DNA sequence: TGCGCCAGCAGTGAGTGGCAATCCGTTGGCTACACCTTC.

This clonotype was picked up many times. The CDR3 coding sequence is TGTGCCAGCAGTCCACGGGGGGCCATCAGCTCCTACAATGAGCAGTTCTTC. It is translated as CASSPRGAISSYNEQFF. The V and J genes are TRBV6-2 or TRBV6-3 and TRBJ2-1, with D possibly matching TRBD2 (7 bases). Trimming removed 5 bases at V and 0 bases at J, with 17 bases between. Germline values: CDR1 MNHEY, CDR2 SVGEGT. This CDR3 is 17 amino acids long.

The rearrangement uses TRBV5-5 and TRBJ2-7, with D uncertain. This CDR3 spans 13 amino acids. Germline lookup yields CDR1 SGHKS and CDR2 YYEKEE (reference sequence). The CDR3 is CASSYGVSYEQHV. The CDR3 region has the DNA TGTGCCAGCAGCTATGGAGTTTCCTACGAGCAGCACGTC.

The J gene is TRBJ2-1, the V gene TRBV3-1, with D unresolved. Germline V lookup: CDR1 LGHDT, CDR2 YNNKEL (reference sequence). This CDR3 contains 12 residues. The V end was cut by 1 base, the J end by 10 bases, with 8 bases between. CDR3 protein: CASSQGRQEQFF. In nucleotides, the CDR3 is TGTGCCAGCAGCCAAGGAAGGCAGGAGCAGTTCTTC.

V usage is TRBV5-6 and J usage is TRBJ1-1, with a weak D call TRBD1 (5 bases). Germline-derived CDR1 and CDR2 are SGHDT and YYEEEE. V was clipped by 1 base and J by 3 bases, with 10 bases between them. The CDR3 is 14 amino acids. This CDR3 is CASSLIRGYTEAFF. DNA for the CDR3: TGTGCCAGCAGCTTGATTAGGGGATACACTGAAGCTTTCTTT.

The chain employs TRBV29-1 and TRBJ1-1; D remains unclear. The ends were cut back, 3 bases at V and 3 bases at J, with 14 bases in the middle. The CDR3 spans 14 residues. Germline CDR1 is SQVTM and CDR2 is ANQGSEA. CDR3 coding DNA: TGCAGCGTTGAGGCAGGTCGAGTCTACACTGAAGCTTTCTTT. Translated: CSVEAGRVYTEAFF.

There are a few counts of this clonotype. V usage is TRBV10-3 and J usage is TRBJ1-1; the D gene is possibly TRBD1 (5 bases). Germline CDR1 and CDR2: ENHRY and SYGVKD. V lost 7 bases to trimming and J lost 1 base, with 13 bases between them. The CDR3 has 14 amino acids. The chain's CDR3 is CAITVGGTNTEAFF. In DNA, the CDR3 is TGTGCCATCACCGTCGGGGGTACGAACACTGAAGCTTTCTTT.

This clonotype came up a few times. V usage is TRBV10-3 and J usage is TRBJ2-5, with 11 nucleotides matching TRBD2. Losses at the gene ends were 5 bases for V and 1 base for J; bases not matched to a gene: 9. The CDR3 length is 17 residues. In germline, CDR1 is ENHRY, CDR2 SYGVKD. CDR3 DNA sequence: TGTGCCATCAGTTCAACGACTAGCGGGGTGCTCCAAGAGACCCAGTACTTC. Residues: CAISSTTSGVLQETQYF.

The V and J genes are TRBV7-2 and TRBJ2-1; D is perhaps TRBD2 (6 bases). V was clipped by 5 bases and J by 3 bases, with 14 bases between them. This CDR3 comprises 15 residues. The germline V gene encodes CDR1 SGHTA and CDR2 FQGNSA. Written as DNA, the CDR3 is TGTGCCAGCAGCCTGACTAGTCTAGGCTACAATGAGCAGTTCTTC. This gives the protein CASSLTSLGYNEQFF.

At least ten counts were recorded for this clonotype. CDR3 residues: CASNGGTSIAKNIQYF. Here the CDR3 DNA reads TGTGCCAGCAACGGGGGCACCTCGATAGCCAAAAACATTCAGTACTTC. The chain carries TRBV28 and TRBJ2-4; D tentatively fits TRBD1 or TRBD2 (6 bases each). The length of the CDR3 is 16 residues. V gave up 7 bases and J gave up 0 bases, with 16 bases separating them. Per the germline V gene, CDR1 is MDHEN and CDR2 is SYDVKM.

This clonotype was counted once. The junction differs from germline at one of its ends, possibly a read error. The gene calls are TRBV6-6 and TRBJ1-2, with a possible D match to TRBD1 (5 bases). In germline, CDR1 is MNHNY, CDR2 SVGAGI (reference sequence). CDR3 size: 16 residues. CDR3 coding DNA: TGTGCCAGCAGTTACTCGAAGAGGCAGGGTGACTATAGCTACACCTTC. Translating gives CASSYSKRQGDYSYTF.

The CDR3 spells CASSEAPFSRGPYNEQFF. CDR3 in DNA: TGTGCCAGCAGTGAAGCCCCTTTCTCTCGGGGGCCTTACAATGAGCAGTTCTTC. The chain joins TRBV2 to TRBJ2-1, with D possibly being TRBD1 or TRBD2 (6 bases each). CDR3 length: 18 residues. The V gene's germline CDR1 is SNHLY and CDR2 FYNNEI. V gave up 0 bases and J gave up 4 bases, with 19 bases separating them.

V gene TRBV2 combines with J gene TRBJ2-1; 8 bases are shared with TRBD2. The CDR3 is made up of 11 amino acids. Germline lookup yields CDR1 SNHLY and CDR2 FYNNEI. The CDR3: CAPGGDNEQFF. The CDR3, as DNA: TGTGCTCCCGGGGGGGACAATGAGCAGTTCTTC.

This clonotype occurred once. Given a much more abundant clone one base away, this may be a read error. This chain links TRBV7-9 with TRBJ1-3; D call uncertain. From germline, CDR1 is SEHNR and CDR2 FQNEAQ (reference sequence). This CDR3 contains 14 residues. This CDR3 is CANSPPISGNTIYF. The CDR3 DNA reads TGTGCCAACAGCCCGCCTATTTCTGGAAACACCATATATTTT.

This clonotype was observed a few times. The chain employs TRBV7-9 and TRBJ1-2; no reliable D call. V gave up 2 bases and J gave up 8 bases, with 6 bases separating them. The CDR3 spans 11 residues. The germline CDR1 and CDR2 sequences are SEHNR and FQNEAQ (reference sequence). The CDR3 coding sequence is TGTGCCAGCAGCTTATCACAGGGCTACACCTTC. As protein: CASSLSQGYTF.